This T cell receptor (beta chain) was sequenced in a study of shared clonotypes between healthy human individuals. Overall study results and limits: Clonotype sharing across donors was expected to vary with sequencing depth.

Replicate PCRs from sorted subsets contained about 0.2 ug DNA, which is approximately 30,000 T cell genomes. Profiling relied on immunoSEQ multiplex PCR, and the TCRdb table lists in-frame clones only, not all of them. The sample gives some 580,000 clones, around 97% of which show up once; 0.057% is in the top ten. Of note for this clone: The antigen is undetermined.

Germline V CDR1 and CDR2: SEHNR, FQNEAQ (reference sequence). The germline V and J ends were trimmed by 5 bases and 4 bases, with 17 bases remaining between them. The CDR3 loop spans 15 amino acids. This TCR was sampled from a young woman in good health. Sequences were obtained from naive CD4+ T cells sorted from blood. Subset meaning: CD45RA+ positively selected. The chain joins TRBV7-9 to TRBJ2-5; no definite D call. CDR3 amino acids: CASSPTTRALETQYF. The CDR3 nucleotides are TGTGCCAGCAGCCCAACCACACGGGCTTTAGAGACCCAGTACTTC.